This T cell receptor beta chain emerged from a study of shared clonotypes between healthy human individuals. Study information: The donors, a couple of women and a few men, were aged 18 to 49.

Terminally differentiated effector memory CD45RA+ cells were excluded from the naive CD8 cells, which were CD45RO-negative and positively selected for CCR7. Within Nashville, Tennessee resided all donors, each a Caucasian adult. CDR3 length equals 13 residues. Trimming left V 10 bases short and J 7 bases short, with 20 bases between. Germline V gene data show CDR1 as LNHDA and CDR2 as SQIVND (reference sequence). The repertoire was sequenced with immunoSEQ multiplex PCR; TCRdb's copy has only in-frame clones and lacks some. The sample has around 2,100,000 clones, about 95% seen once; the top ten hold around 1%. Study-wide results and caveats: Larger estimated richness was generally seen in naive subsets than in memory subsets. Among non-shared clonotypes, generation probabilities were lower than among those shared by all four donors.

Comment on this clone: Its antigen is as yet unknown.

The TCR originated in a man younger than 35 in good health. The chain joins TRBV19 to TRBJ2-7; unclear D gene. What was sequenced was naive CD8+ T cells sorted from blood. The CDR3 loop reads CATSVDPAWEQYF. In DNA form, the CDR3 reads TGTGCCACCAGTGTGGATCCAGCCTGGGAGCAGTACTTC.